This T cell receptor (beta chain) was sequenced during a study of blood T cell repertoires in COVID-19. V was cut by 3 bases and J by 9 bases, with 21 bases left in between. Germline assignment: CDR1 DFQATT and CDR2 SNEGSKA (reference sequence). The CDR3 is made up of 15 amino acids. Assay: immunoSEQ multiplex PCR; the TCRdb copy retains only in-frame clones and omits some. The profile shows about 120,000 clones, around 88% of them singletons. This TCR derives from a woman in her fifties or sixties with active or convalescent COVID-19. This chain links TRBV20-1 with TRBJ1-5, with D possibly matching TRBD1 (5 bases). Sequencing used peripheral blood. The CDR3 here is CSASRGAITGGPQHF. CDR3 in DNA: TGCAGTGCTAGTCGGGGTGCAATCACGGGGGGGCCCCAGCATTTT.